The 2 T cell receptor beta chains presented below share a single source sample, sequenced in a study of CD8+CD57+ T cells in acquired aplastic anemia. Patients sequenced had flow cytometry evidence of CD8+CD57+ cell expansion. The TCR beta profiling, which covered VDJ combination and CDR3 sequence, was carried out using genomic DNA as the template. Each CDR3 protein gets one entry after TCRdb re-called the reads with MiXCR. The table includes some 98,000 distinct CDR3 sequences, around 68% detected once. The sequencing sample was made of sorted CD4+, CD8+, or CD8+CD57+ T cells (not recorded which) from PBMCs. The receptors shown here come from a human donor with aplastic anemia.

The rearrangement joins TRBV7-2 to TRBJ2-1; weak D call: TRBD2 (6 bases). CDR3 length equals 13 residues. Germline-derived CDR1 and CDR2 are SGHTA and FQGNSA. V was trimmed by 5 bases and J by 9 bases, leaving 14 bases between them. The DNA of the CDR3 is TGTGCCAGCAGCCCCATGGCGGGGAGTGAGCAGTTCTTC. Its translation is CASSPMAGSEQFF.

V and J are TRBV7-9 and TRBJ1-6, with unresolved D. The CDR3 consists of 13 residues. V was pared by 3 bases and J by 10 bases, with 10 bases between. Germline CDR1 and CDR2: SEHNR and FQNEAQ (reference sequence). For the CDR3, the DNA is TGTGCCAGCAGCTTGGAAGGGTGGTCACCCCTCCACTTT. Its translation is CASSLEGWSPLHF.